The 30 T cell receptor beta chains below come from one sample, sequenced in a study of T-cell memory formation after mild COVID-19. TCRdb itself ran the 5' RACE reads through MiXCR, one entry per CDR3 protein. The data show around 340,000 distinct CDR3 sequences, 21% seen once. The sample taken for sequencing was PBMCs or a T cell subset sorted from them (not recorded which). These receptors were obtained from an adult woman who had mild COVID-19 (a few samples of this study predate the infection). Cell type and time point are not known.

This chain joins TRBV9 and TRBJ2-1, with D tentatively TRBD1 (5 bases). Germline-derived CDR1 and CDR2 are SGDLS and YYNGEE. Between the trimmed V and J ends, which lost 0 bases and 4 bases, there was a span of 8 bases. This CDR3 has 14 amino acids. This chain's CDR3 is CASSVEGVYNEQFF. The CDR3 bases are TGTGCCAGCAGCGTAGAAGGGGTATACAATGAGCAGTTCTTC.

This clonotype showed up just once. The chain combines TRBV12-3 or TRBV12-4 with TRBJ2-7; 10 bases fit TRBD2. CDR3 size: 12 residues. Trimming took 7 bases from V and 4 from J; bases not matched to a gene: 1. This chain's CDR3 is CASKLAGYEQYF. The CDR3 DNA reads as TGTGCCAGCAAACTAGCGGGATACGAGCAGTACTTC.

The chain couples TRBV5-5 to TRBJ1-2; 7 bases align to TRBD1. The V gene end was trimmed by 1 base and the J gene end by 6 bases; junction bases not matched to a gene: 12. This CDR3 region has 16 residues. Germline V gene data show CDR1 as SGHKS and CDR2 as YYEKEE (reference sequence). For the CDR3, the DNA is TGTGCCAGCAGCTTGCAAAATTCGTACAGGGGAGATGGCTACACCTTC. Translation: CASSLQNSYRGDGYTF.

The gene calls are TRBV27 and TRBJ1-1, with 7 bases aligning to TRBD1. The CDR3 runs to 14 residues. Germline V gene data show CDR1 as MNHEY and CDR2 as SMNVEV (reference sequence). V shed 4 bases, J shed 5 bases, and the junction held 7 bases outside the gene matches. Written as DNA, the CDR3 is TGTGCCAGCAGTTCACAGGGGATTTGGACTGAAGCTTTCTTT. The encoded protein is CASSSQGIWTEAFF.

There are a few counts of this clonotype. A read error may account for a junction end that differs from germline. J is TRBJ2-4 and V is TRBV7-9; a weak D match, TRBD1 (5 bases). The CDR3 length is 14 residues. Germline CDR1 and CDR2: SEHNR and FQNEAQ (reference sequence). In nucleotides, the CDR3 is TGTGCCAGCAGCGTAGCCACAGGCAAGGGCATTCAGTACTTC. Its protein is CASSVATGKGIQYF.

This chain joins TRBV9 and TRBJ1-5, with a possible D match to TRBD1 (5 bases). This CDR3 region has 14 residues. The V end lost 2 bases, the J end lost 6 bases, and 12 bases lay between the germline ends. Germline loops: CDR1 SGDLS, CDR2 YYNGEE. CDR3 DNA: TGTGCCAGCAGCGTTGACAGTGTGTTTCAGCCCCAGCATTTT. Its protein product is CASSVDSVFQPQHF.

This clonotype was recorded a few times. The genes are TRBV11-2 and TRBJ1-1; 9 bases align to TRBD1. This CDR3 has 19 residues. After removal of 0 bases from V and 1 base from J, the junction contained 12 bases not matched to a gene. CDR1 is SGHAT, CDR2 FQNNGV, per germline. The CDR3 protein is CASSLDVWGDRAGNTEAFF. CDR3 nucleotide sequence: TGTGCCAGCAGCTTAGACGTTTGGGGGGACAGGGCCGGGAACACTGAAGCTTTCTTT.

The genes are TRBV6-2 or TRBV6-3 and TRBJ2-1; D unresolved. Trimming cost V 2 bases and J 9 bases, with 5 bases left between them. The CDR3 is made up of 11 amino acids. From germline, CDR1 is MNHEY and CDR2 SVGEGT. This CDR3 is CASSYLSEQFF. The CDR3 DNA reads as TGTGCCAGCAGTTACCTCTCTGAGCAGTTCTTC.

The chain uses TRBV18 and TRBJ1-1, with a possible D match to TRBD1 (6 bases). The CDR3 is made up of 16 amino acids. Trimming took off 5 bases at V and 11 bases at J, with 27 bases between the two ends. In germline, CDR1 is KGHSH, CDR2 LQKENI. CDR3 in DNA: TGTGCCAGCTCAGGCGGTACCGACCGACAGGCCCCACCCGCTTTCTTT. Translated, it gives CASSGGTDRQAPPAFF.

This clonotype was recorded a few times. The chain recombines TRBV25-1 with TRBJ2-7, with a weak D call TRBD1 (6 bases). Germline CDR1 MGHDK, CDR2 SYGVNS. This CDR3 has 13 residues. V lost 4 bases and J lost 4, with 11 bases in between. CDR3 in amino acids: CASSAGDLYEQYF. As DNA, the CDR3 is TGTGCCAGCAGTGCAGGGGACCTTTACGAGCAGTACTTC.

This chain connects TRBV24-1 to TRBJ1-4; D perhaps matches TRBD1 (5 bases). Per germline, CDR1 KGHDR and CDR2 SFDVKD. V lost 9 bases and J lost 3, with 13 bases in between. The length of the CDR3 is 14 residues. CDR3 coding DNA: TGTGCCACCTCGGAGGGGTCAGCTAATGAAAAACTGTTTTTT. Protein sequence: CATSEGSANEKLFF.

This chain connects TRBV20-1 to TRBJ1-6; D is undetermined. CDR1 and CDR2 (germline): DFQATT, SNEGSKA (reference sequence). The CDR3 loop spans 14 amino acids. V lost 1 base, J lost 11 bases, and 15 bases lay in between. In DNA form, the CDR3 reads TGCAGTGCTAGAGCGGGGATTTTAGAGGCACCCCTCCACTTT. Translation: CSARAGILEAPLHF.

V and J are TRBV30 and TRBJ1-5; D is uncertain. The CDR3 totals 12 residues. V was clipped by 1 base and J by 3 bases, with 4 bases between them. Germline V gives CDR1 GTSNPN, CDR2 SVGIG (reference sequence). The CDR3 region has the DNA TGTGCCTGGAGTGAATCCAATCAGCCCCAGCATTTT. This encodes CAWSESNQPQHF.

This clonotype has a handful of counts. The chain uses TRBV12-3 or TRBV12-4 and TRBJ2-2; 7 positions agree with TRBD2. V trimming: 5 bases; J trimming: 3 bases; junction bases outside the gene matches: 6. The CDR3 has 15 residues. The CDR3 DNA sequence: TGTGCCAGCAGTGCCTGGGGGGGAGACACCGGGGAGCTGTTTTTT. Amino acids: CASSAWGGDTGELFF.

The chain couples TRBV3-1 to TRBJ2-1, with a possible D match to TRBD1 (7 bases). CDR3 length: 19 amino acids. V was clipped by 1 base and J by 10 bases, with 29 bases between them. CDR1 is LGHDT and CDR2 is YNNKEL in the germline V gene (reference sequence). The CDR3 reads CASSQVTIPQTGRLVEQFF. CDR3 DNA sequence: TGTGCCAGCAGCCAAGTAACAATACCGCAGACAGGGAGGTTGGTGGAGCAGTTCTTC.

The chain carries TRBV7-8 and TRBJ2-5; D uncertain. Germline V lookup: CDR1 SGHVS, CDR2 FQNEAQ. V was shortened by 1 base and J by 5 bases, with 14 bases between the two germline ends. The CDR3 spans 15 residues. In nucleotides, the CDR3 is TGTGCCAGCAGCTTAGGGCTGCCTATGGCGGAGACCCAGTACTTC. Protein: CASSLGLPMAETQYF. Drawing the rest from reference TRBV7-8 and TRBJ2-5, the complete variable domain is GAGVSQSPRYKVAKRGQDVALRCDPISGHVSLFWYQQALGQGPEFLTYFQNEAQLDKSGLPSDRFFAERPEGSVSTLKIQRTQQEDSAVYLCASSLGLPMAETQYFGPGTRLLVL.

CDR3 DNA: TGCAGTGCTAGAGACAGGATCGACACCGGGGAGCTGTTTTTT. It is translated as CSARDRIDTGELFF. The chain uses TRBV20-1 and TRBJ2-2; D gene ambiguous. The CDR3 is made up of 14 amino acids. From germline, CDR1 is DFQATT and CDR2 SNEGSKA (reference sequence). V lost 0 bases and J 3 bases, leaving 8 bases between the germline ends.

The CDR3: CSVVAGRNYGYTF. DNA for the CDR3: TGCAGCGTTGTGGCAGGGCGGAACTATGGCTACACCTTC. This chain connects TRBV29-1 to TRBJ1-2, with D perhaps matching TRBD1 (5 bases). The CDR3 is 13 amino acids. From germline, CDR1 is SQVTM and CDR2 ANQGSEA. The ends were cut back, 4 bases at V and 2 bases at J, with 11 bases in the middle.

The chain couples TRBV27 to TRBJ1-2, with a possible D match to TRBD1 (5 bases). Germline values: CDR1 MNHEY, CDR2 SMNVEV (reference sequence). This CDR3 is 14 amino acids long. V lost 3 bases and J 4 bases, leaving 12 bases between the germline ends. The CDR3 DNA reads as TGTGCCAGCAGTTTCGCCAGGGATACCTATGGCTACACCTTC. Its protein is CASSFARDTYGYTF.

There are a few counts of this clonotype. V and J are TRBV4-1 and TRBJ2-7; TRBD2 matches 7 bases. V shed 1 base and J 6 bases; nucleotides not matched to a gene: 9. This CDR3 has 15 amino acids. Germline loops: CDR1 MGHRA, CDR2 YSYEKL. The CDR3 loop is CASSQGGLSVFEQYF. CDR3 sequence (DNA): TGCGCCAGCAGCCAAGGGGGACTAAGCGTATTCGAGCAGTACTTC.

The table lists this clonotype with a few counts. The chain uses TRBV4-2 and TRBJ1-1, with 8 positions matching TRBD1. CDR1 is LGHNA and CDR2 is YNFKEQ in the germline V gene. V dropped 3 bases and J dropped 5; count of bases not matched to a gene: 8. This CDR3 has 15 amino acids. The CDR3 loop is CASSQADRGDTEAFF. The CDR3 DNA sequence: TGTGCCAGCAGCCAGGCCGACAGGGGAGATACTGAAGCTTTCTTT.

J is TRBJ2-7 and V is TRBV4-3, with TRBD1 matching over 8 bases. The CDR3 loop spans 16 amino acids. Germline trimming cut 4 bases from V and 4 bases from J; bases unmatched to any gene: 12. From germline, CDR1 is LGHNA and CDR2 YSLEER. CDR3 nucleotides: TGCGCCAGCAGCCCTCAGTGGGGCAGGGGGCTATACGAGCAGTACTTC. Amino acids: CASSPQWGRGLYEQYF.

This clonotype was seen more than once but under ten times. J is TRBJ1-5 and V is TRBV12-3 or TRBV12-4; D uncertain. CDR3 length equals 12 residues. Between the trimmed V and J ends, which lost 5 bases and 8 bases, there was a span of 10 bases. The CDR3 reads CASSPDLKPQHF. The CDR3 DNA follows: TGTGCCAGCAGTCCCGACCTTAAGCCCCAGCATTTT.

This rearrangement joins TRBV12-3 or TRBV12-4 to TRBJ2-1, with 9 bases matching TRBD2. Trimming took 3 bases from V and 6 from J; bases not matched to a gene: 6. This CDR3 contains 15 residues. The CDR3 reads CASSLSVAGVNEQFF. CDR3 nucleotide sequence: TGTGCCAGCAGTTTGTCGGTAGCGGGGGTCAATGAGCAGTTCTTC.

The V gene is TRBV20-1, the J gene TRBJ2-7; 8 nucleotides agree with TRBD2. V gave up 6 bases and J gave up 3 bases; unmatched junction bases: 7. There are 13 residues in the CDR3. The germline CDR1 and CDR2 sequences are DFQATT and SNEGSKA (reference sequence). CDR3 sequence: CSARPTSDYEQYF. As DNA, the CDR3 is TGCAGTGCCCGTCCGACTAGCGACTACGAGCAGTACTTC.

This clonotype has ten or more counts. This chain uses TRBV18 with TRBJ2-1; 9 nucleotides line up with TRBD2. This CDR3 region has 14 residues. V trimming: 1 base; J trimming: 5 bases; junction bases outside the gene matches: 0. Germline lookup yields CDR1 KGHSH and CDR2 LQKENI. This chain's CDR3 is CASSPLAGDNEQFF. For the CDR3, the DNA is TGTGCCAGCTCACCACTAGCGGGGGACAATGAGCAGTTCTTC. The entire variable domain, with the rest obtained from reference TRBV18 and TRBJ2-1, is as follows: NAGVMQNPRHLVRRRGQEARLRCSPMKGHSHVYWYRQLPEEGLKFMVYLQKENIIDESGMPKERFSAEFPKEGPSILRIQQVVRGDSAAYFCASSPLAGDNEQFFGPGTRLTVL.

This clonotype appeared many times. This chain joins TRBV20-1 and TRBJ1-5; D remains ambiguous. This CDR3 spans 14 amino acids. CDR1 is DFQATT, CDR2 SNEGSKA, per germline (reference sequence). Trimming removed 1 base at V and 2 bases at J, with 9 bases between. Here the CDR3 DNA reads TGCAGTGCTAGAGGCGGACTTCGCAATCAGCCCCAGCATTTT. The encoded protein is CSARGGLRNQPQHF.

The CDR3 loop reads CSVEGVVQGEQFF. CDR3 DNA: TGCAGCGTTGAAGGTGTAGTCCAGGGTGAGCAGTTCTTC. V and J are TRBV29-1 and TRBJ2-1; D is possibly TRBD1 (5 bases). Germline V gene sequence: CDR1 SQVTM, CDR2 ANQGSEA. The V and J ends lost 1 base and 9 bases respectively, with 13 bases between them. CDR3 length: 13 amino acids.

In DNA form, the CDR3 reads TGCAGCGTTGGACCGGGACTAGCAACCTACGAGCAGTACTTC. Translated: CSVGPGLATYEQYF. This chain joins TRBV29-1 and TRBJ2-7, with 9 bases identical to TRBD2. The CDR3 totals 14 residues. V was pared by 4 bases and J by 2 bases, with 6 bases of the junction left unmatched. Germline assignment: CDR1 SQVTM and CDR2 ANQGSEA.

CDR3 amino acids: CASRSSGARTDTQYF. The CDR3 bases are TGTGCCAGCAGGTCGTCGGGAGCCCGCACAGATACGCAGTATTTT. The chain carries TRBV25-1 and TRBJ2-3, with a tentative D call TRBD2 (6 bases). The length of the CDR3 is 15 residues. Trimming removed 6 bases at V and 1 base at J, with 14 bases between. Germline CDR1 is MGHDK and CDR2 is SYGVNS.